These T cell receptor beta chains were read from a single sample in a study of cytotoxic CD8 clonotypes in ibrutinib-treated CLL. Using immunoSEQ multiplex PCR, the repertoire was profiled, and TCRdb retains in-frame clones only, with some absent. The sample includes 300,000 to 400,000 clones, about 61% of them seen just once. The sample here was PBMCs, taken after 36 months of ibrutinib treatment. These receptor sequences come from a human donor with chronic lymphocytic leukemia. Each CDR3 is given with its conserved first and last residue. D genes are given only for firm matches. Only part of the rows carry a size: once, few, many, or a class if the clone is expanded.

clone_size	v_call	d_call	j_call	cdr3_nt	cdr3_aa
NA	TRBV4-1	NA	TRBJ2-7	TGCGCCAGCAGCGTCGGAACGGAGCTTTCCCGGAGGCTGTACTTC	CASSVGTELSRRLYF
NA	TRBV28	TRBD2	TRBJ2-7	TGTGCCAGCATCTCGCCAAGGGTTTGGGCTAGCGGGTTAGGGGGATCCGAGCAGTACTTC	CASISPRVWASGLGGSEQYF
NA	TRBV15	NA	TRBJ2-7	TGTGCCACCAGCACCTCGACAGGACAGATGTACGAGCAGTACTTC	CATSTSTGQMYEQYF
NA	TRBV27	NA	TRBJ1-6	TGTGCCAGCAGTTTGGTACACCTCCGGGATTCACCCCTCCACTTT	CASSLVHLRDSPLHF
NA	TRBV25-1	TRBD1	TRBJ1-2	TGTGCCAGTTCACCACAGGGGTGGGTCTATGGCTACACCTTC	CASSPQGWVYGYTF
once	TRBV6-6	TRBD1	TRBJ1-1	TGTGCCAGCAGACAAGGGACAGCCGAAGCTTTCTTT	CASRQGTAEAFF
NA	TRBV29-1	NA	TRBJ1-1	TGCAGCGTTGGAGGGAGGTTGAACACTGAAGCTTTCTTT	CSVGGRLNTEAFF
NA	TRBV2	TRBD1	TRBJ1-2	TGTGCCAGAAAAGACTACAGGGGGACCGGTGGCTACACCTTC	CARKDYRGTGGYTF
NA	TRBV14	NA	TRBJ1-2	TGTGCCAGCAGCCAAGGAGCGACACCTGGAACCTATGGCTACACCTTC	CASSQGATPGTYGYTF
NA	TRBV10-3	TRBD1	TRBJ2-7	TGTGCCATCAGAGACGGACAGGTCTCCCCGATGTTTAATTTC	CAIRDGQVSPMFNF
NA	TRBV9	NA	TRBJ1-1	TGTGCCAGCAGCGTAGACCAAGAGAACACTGAAGCTTTCTTT	CASSVDQENTEAFF
NA	TRBV11-2	NA	TRBJ1-2	TGTGCCAGCAGCTTCGCCGGCCTAAATGGCTACACCTTC	CASSFAGLNGYTF
NA	TRBV10-3	TRBD1	TRBJ2-5	TGTGCCATCAGCCAAGGACAGGGGCAAGAGACCCAGTACTTC	CAISQGQGQETQYF
once	TRBV6-5	TRBD2	TRBJ2-5	TGTGCCAGCAGTTACCTCGGGGGGGCACCTGAAAAGACCCAGTACTTC	CASSYLGGAPEKTQYF
NA	TRBV29-1	NA	TRBJ1-3	TGCAGCGTGAGAGTTTCTGGAAACACCATATATTTT	CSVRVSGNTIYF
NA	TRBV4-1	NA	TRBJ2-7	TGCGCCAGCAGCCAAGATGGAGCGGGCTACGAGCAGTACTTC	CASSQDGAGYEQYF
once	TRBV5-1	NA	TRBJ2-7	TGCGCCAGCAGCTCAAGCCGGGACGAGCAGTACTTC	CASSSSRDEQYF
NA	TRBV5-4	TRBD2	TRBJ2-5	TGTGCCAGCAGCAAGGGCGGGGGAACACAAGAGACCCAGTACTTC	CASSKGGGTQETQYF
NA	TRBV11-1	TRBD1	TRBJ2-1	TGTGCCAGCAGCTTAGTACAGGGGGCTTACAATGAGCAGTTCTTC	CASSLVQGAYNEQFF
NA	TRBV10-3	NA	TRBJ1-3	TGTGCCATCAGGGGGACTGATGGAAACACCATATATTTT	CAIRGTDGNTIYF
NA	TRBV4-1	TRBD2	TRBJ2-7	TGCGCCAGCAGCCTCAGAGCGGGGGCGGGGTACGAGCAGTACTTC	CASSLRAGAGYEQYF
NA	TRBV11-2	TRBD2	TRBJ2-1	TGTGCCAGCGGGGGACTAGCGGGAGGGCTTGAGCAGTTCTTC	CASGGLAGGLEQFF
NA	TRBV9	NA	TRBJ2-7	TGTGCCAGCAGCGTAGAGTCAGGGGACTACGAGCAGTACTTC	CASSVESGDYEQYF
NA	TRBV10-1	TRBD2	TRBJ2-5	TGCGCCAGCAGTGAGTCGGTGTCTAGCGGCCAAGAGACCCAGTACTTC	CASSESVSSGQETQYF
NA	TRBV10-2	TRBD2	TRBJ2-5	TGCGCCAGCAGTGAGTCGACTTTAGCGGGGGGGCCTAGAGAGACCCAGTACTTC	CASSESTLAGGPRETQYF
NA	TRBV9	NA	TRBJ1-6	TGTGCCAGCAGCGGGGCCGGGGACTCCTATAATTCACCCCTCCACTTT	CASSGAGDSYNSPLHF
NA	TRBV11-3	NA	TRBJ2-1	TGTGCCAGCAGCTTACCCCGGTCAGGGTGGGGAGGTGAGCAGTTCTTC	CASSLPRSGWGGEQFF
few	TRBV10-3	TRBD2	TRBJ2-1	TGTGCCATCAGTGGACTAGCGGCTAGCTCCTACAATGAGCAGTTCTTC	CAISGLAASSYNEQFF
NA	TRBV2	NA	TRBJ1-1	TGTGCCAGCAGAGGGTGGGCTGAAGCTTTCTTT	CASRGWAEAFF
NA	TRBV21-1	NA	TRBJ1-6	TGTGCCAGCAGCAAAGGGCCCCCTCGATTAGTTTCACCCCTCCACTTT	CASSKGPPRLVSPLHF
NA	TRBV2	NA	TRBJ2-1	TGTGCCAGCAGTGAGTTCCGGGGGAATGAGCAGTTCTTC	CASSEFRGNEQFF
few	TRBV11-2	NA	TRBJ2-7	TGTGCCAGCAGCTTAGCTACCTTCGGACAGTTAGGGGTCTACGAGCAGTACTTC	CASSLATFGQLGVYEQYF
few	TRBV19	NA	TRBJ1-4	TGTGCCACCACCGCCCAGGGTGGGGAAAAACTGTTTTTT	CATTAQGGEKLFF
few	TRBV5-1	TRBD1	TRBJ2-7	TGCGCCAGCAGCCCGACAGGGGAGGACTACGAGCAGTACTTC	CASSPTGEDYEQYF
NA	TRBV11-2	TRBD1	TRBJ1-2	TGTGCCAGCAGCCGGACAGGTGTGGGAGCTAACTATGGCTACACCTTC	CASSRTGVGANYGYTF
NA	TRBV29-1	NA	TRBJ1-2	TGCAGCGTTGACTATGGCTACACCTTC	CSVDYGYTF
NA	TRBV7-2	NA	TRBJ1-2	TGTGCCAGCCCAGGGGAGGGTTATGGCTACACCTTC	CASPGEGYGYTF
NA	TRBV5-1	NA	TRBJ2-1	TGCGCCAGCAGCCCGACTGGGACAGGGATTCGGGAGGGGTTCTTC	CASSPTGTGIREGFF
NA	TRBV29-1	TRBD1	TRBJ1-2	TGCAGCGTTGAAGAAAGGCGGACAGGGGGATTTGGCTACACCTTC	CSVEERRTGGFGYTF
NA	TRBV29-1	NA	TRBJ1-1	TGCAGCGTTGTCGATGGGGCGGGAACTGAAGCTTTCTTT	CSVVDGAGTEAFF
few	TRBV19	NA	TRBJ2-3	TGTGCCAGTAGTATCATCCCTTATGGTGATACGCAGTATTTT	CASSIIPYGDTQYF
once	TRBV2	TRBD2	TRBJ2-1	TGTGCCAGCAGTGAGTGGCGGGAGGGCCGAAATGAGCAGTTCTTC	CASSEWREGRNEQFF
once	TRBV4-1	NA	TRBJ2-7	TGCGCCAGCAGCCCCCTTTGGGGGGCGAGCTCCTACGAGCAGTACTTC	CASSPLWGASSYEQYF
NA	TRBV19	TRBD1	TRBJ1-6	TGTGCCAGTAGTGCCTCGGACAGGGGTAATTCACCCCTCCACTTT	CASSASDRGNSPLHF
few	TRBV7-9	NA	TRBJ2-2	TGTGCCAGCAGCTTAACGGGGCTCACCGGGGAGCTGTTTTTT	CASSLTGLTGELFF
NA	TRBV27	TRBD2	TRBJ2-1	TGTGCCAGCAGGGACTTCGGGGGAGGGGAGCAGTTCTTC	CASRDFGGGEQFF
few	TRBV20-1	TRBD1	TRBJ1-1	TGCAGTGCTAGAAGGGGACAGGCGGCTTTCTTT	CSARRGQAAFF
NA	TRBV4-1	NA	TRBJ2-7	TGCGCCAGCAGCCAATTCTTACCGGGCCGCGGGACCTACGAGCAGTACTTC	CASSQFLPGRGTYEQYF
few	TRBV4-1	TRBD1	TRBJ2-7	TGCGCCAGCAGCCAAGATTGGGGACAGGGGGCGGGCGAGCAGTACTTC	CASSQDWGQGAGEQYF
NA	TRBV7-6	TRBD2	TRBJ2-7	TGTGCCAGCAGCTTAGTGGCGGGAGGGGCCTCCTACGAGCAGTACTTC	CASSLVAGGASYEQYF
NA	TRBV28	NA	TRBJ1-1	TGTGCCAGCAGTGAAAGGGGGGGCCTAGCTTTCTTT	CASSERGGLAFF
once	TRBV29-1	NA	TRBJ2-7	TGCAGCGTTGGGTCCCCCGACTTCGGGCAGTACTTC	CSVGSPDFGQYF
few	TRBV2	TRBD1	TRBJ2-2	TGTGCCAGCAGAAACAGGGGTAACACCGGGGAGCTGTTTTTT	CASRNRGNTGELFF